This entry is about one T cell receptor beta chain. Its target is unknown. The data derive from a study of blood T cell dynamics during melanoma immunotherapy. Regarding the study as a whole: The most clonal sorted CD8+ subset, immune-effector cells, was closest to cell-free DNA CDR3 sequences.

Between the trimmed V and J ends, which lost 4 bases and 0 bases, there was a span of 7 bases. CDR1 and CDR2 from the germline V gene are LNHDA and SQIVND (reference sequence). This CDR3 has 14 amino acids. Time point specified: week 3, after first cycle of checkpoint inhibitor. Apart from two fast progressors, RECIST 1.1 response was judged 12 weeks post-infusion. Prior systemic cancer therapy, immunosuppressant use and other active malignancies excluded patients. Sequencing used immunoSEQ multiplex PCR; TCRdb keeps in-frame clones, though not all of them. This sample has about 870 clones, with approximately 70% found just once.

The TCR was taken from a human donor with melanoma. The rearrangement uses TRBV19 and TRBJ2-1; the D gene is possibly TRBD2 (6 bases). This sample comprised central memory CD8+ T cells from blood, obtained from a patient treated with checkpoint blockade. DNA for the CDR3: TGTGCCAGTAGTAGGGGACTCTCCTACAATGAGCAGTTCTTC. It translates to CASSRGLSYNEQFF.